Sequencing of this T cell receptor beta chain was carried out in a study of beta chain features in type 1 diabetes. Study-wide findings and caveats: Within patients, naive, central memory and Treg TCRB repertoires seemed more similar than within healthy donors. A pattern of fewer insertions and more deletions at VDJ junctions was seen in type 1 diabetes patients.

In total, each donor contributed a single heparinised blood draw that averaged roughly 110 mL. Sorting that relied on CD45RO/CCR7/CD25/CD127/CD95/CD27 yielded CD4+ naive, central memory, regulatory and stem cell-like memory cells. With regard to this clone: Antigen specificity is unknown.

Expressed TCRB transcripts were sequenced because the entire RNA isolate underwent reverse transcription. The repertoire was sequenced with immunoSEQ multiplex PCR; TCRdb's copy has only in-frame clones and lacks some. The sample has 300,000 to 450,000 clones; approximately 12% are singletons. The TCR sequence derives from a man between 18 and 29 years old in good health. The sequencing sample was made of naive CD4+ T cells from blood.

CDR3 DNA: TGCGCCAGCAGCTCCCTAGGGGGGGTGAGTTCACCTAATGAGCAGTTCTTC. Its translation: CASSSLGGVSSPNEQFF. The chain carries TRBV5-1 and TRBJ2-1, with a weak D call TRBD2 (7 bases). V was pared by 3 bases and J by 7 bases, with 23 bases between. Germline loops: CDR1 SGHRS, CDR2 YFSETQ. There are 17 residues in the CDR3.